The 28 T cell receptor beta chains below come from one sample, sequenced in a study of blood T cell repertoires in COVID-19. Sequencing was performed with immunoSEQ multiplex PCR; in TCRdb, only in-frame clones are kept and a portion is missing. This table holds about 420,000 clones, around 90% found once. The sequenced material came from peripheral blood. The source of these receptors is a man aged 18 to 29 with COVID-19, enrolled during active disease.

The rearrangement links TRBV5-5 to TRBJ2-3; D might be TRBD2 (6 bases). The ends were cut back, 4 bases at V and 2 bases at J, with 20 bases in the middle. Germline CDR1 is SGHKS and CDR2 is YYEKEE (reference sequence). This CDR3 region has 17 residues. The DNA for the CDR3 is TGTGCCAGCAGCGTCGGGACTCCGAGGCCACCCACAGATACGCAGTATTTT. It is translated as CASSVGTPRPPTDTQYF.

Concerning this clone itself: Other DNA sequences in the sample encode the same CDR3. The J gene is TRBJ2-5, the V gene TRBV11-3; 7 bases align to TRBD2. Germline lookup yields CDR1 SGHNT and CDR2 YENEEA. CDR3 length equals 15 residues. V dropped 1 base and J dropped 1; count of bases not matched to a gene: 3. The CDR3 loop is CASSLGGTTQETQYF. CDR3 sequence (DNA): TGTGCCAGCAGCTTAGGTGGGACTACCCAAGAGACCCAGTACTTC.

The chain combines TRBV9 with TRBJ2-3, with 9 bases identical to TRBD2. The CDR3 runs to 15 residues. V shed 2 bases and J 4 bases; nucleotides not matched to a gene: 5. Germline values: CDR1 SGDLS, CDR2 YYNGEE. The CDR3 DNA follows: TGTGCCAGCAGCGTCGGCGGGGGGGCTCCAGATACGCAGTATTTT. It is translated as CASSVGGGAPDTQYF. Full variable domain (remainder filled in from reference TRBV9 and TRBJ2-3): DSGVTQTPKHLITATGQRVTLRCSPRSGDLSVYWYQQSLDQGLQFLIQYYNGEERAKGNILERFSAQQFPDLHSELNLSSLELGDSALYFCASSVGGGAPDTQYFGPGTRLTVL.

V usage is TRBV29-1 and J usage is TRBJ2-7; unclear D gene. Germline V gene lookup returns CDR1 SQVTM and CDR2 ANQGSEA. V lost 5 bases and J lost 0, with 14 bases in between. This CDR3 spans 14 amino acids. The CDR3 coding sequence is TGCAGCGTTATAAAGGAGCGCTACTCCTACGAGCAGTACTTC. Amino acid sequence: CSVIKERYSYEQYF.

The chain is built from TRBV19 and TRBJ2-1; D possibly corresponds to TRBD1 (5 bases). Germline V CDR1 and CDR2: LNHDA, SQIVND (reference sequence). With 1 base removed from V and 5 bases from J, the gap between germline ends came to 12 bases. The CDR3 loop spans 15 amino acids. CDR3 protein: CASSIGRDIHNEQFF. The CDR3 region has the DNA TGTGCCAGTAGTATAGGCAGGGATATCCACAATGAGCAGTTCTTC.

CDR3 in amino acids: CASRGDRPYEQYF. CDR3 nucleotides: TGTGCCAGCAGGGGGGACAGGCCCTACGAGCAGTACTTC. The chain joins TRBV12-3 or TRBV12-4 to TRBJ2-7; 8 nucleotides match TRBD1. V dropped 6 bases and J dropped 2; count of bases not matched to a gene: 3. The CDR3 spans 13 residues.

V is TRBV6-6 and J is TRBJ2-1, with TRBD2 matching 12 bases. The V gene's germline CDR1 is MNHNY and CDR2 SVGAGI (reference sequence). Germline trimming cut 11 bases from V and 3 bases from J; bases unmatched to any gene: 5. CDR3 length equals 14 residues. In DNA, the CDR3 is TGTGCCGGATCTAGCGGGGGGGTCTACAATGAGCAGTTCTTC. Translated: CAGSSGGVYNEQFF.

The CDR3 nucleotides are TGTGCCAGCAGCGTAGCGGGAGGCGACACCGGGGAGCTGTTTTTT. It codes for CASSVAGGDTGELFF. The V call is TRBV9, the J call TRBJ2-2; 7 nucleotides agree with TRBD2. The CDR3 has 15 amino acids. The V gene end was trimmed by 0 bases and the J gene end by 3 bases; junction bases not matched to a gene: 2. The germline V gene encodes CDR1 SGDLS and CDR2 YYNGEE.

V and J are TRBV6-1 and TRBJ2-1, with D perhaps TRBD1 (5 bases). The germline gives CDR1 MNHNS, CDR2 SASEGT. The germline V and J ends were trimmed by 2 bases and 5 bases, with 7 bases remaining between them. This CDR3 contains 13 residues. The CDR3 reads CASSETGDNEQFF. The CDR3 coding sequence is TGTGCCAGCAGTGAAACAGGCGACAATGAGCAGTTCTTC.

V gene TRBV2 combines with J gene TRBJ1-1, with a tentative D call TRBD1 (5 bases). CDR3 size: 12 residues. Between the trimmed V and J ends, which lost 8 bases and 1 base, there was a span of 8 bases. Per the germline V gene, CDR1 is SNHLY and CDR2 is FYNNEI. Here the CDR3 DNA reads TGTGCCAGCGGGGCCTCGAACACTGAAGCTTTCTTT. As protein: CASGASNTEAFF.

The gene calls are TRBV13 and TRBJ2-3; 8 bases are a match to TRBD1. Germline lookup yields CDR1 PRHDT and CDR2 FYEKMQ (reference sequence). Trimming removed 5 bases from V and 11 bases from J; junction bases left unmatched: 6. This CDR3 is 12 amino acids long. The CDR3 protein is CASSQDRVRQYF. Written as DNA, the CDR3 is TGTGCCAGCAGCCAGGACAGGGTGAGGCAGTATTTT.

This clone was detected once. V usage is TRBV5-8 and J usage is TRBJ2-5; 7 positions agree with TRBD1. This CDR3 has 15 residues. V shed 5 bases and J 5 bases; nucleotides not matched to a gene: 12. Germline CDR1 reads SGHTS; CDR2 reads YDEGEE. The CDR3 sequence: CASSPRGQGRETQYF. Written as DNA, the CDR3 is TGTGCCAGCAGTCCGAGGGGGCAGGGTCGGGAGACCCAGTACTTC.

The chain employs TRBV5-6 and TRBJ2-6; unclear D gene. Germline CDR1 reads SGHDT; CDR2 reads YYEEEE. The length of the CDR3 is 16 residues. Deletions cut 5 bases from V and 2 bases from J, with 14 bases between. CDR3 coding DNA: TGTGCCAGCAGAACCTCAGGTTTCACTGGGGCCAACGTCCTGACTTTC. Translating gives CASRTSGFTGANVLTF.

The CDR3 spells CASSFGGVNSPLHF. CDR3 DNA sequence: TGTGCCAGCAGCTTCGGAGGGGTCAATTCACCCCTCCACTTT. The V and J genes are TRBV5-4 and TRBJ1-6, with a possible D match to TRBD1 (5 bases). CDR1 is SGHNT, CDR2 YYREEE, per germline (reference sequence). This CDR3 spans 14 amino acids. The germline V and J ends were trimmed by 2 bases and 7 bases, with 10 bases remaining between them.

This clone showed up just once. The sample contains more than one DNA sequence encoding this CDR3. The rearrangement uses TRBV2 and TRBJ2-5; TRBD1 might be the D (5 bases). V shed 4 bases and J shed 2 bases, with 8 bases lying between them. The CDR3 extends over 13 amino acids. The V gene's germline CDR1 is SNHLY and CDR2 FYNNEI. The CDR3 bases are TGTGCCAGCAGTGGTGACAGTCAAGAGACCCAGTACTTC. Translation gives CASSGDSQETQYF.

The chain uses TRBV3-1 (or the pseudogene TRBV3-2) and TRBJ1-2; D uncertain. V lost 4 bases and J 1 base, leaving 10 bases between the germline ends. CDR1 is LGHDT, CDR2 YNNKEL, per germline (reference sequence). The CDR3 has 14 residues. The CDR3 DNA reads TGTGCCAGCAGCCCCGGCGGGTTTAACTATGGCTACACCTTC. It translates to CASSPGGFNYGYTF.

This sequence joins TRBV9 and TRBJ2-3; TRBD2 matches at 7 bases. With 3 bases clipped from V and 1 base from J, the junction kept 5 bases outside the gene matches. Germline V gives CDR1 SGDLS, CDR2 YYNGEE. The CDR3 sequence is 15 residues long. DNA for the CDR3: TGTGCCAGCAGCGGAAGAGCGGGGCGCACAGATACGCAGTATTTT. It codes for CASSGRAGRTDTQYF.

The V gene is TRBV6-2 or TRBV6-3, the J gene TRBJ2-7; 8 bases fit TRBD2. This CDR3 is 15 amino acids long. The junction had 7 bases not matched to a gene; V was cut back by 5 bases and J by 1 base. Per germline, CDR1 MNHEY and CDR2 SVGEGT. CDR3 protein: CASSPGGAGSYEQYF. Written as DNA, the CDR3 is TGTGCCAGCAGTCCCGGGGGGGCCGGTTCCTACGAGCAGTACTTC.

CDR3 residues: CASSQDSGLAGLTDTQYF. CDR3 coding DNA: TGTGCCAGCAGCCAAGATTCTGGACTAGCGGGGTTAACAGATACGCAGTATTTT. The chain couples TRBV4-2 to TRBJ2-3, with TRBD2 matching over 12 bases. The length of the CDR3 is 18 residues. Germline V CDR1 and CDR2: LGHNA, YNFKEQ. The J segment lost 3 bases and the V segment lost 0 bases, leaving 7 bases of the junction unmatched.

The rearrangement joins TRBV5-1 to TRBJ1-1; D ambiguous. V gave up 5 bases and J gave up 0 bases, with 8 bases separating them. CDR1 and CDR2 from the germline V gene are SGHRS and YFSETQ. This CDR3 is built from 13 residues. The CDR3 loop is CASRRQMNTEAFF. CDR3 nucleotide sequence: TGCGCCAGCAGGAGACAAATGAACACTGAAGCTTTCTTT.

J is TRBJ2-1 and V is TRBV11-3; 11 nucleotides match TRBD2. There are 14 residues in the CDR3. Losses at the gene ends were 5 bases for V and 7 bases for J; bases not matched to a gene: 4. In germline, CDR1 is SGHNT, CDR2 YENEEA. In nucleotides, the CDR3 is TGTGCCAGCAGCCCACGGACTAGCGGGAATGAGCAGTTCTTC. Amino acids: CASSPRTSGNEQFF.

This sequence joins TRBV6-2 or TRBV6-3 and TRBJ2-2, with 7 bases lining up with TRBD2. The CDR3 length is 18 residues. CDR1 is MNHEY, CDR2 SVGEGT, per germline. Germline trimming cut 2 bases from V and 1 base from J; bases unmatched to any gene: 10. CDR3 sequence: CASSYDRLRGRNTGELFF. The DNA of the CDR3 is TGTGCCAGCAGTTACGATCGTCTGCGGGGGAGGAACACCGGGGAGCTGTTTTTT.

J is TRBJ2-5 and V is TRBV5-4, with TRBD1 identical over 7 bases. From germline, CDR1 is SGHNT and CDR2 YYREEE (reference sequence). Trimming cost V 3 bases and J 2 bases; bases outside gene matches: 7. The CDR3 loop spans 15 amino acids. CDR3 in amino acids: CASSSGQETQETQYF. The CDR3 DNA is TGTGCCAGCAGCTCCGGACAGGAGACGCAAGAGACCCAGTACTTC.

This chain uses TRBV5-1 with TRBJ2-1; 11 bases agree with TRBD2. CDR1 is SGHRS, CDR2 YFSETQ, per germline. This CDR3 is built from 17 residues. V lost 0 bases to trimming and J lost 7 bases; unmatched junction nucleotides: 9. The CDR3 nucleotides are TGCGCCAGCAGCTTGGAATTAGCGGGAGGGCCCGGGAATGAGCAGTTCTTC. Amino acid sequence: CASSLELAGGPGNEQFF.

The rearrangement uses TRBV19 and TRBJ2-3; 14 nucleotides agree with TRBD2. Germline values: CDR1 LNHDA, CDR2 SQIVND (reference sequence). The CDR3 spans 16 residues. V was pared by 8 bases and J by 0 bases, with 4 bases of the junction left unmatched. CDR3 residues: CASGWTSGGSTDTQYF. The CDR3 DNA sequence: TGTGCCAGTGGCTGGACTAGCGGGGGGAGCACAGATACGCAGTATTTT. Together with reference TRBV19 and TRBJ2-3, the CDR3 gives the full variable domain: DGGITQSPKYLFRKEGQNVTLSCEQNLNHDAMYWYRQDPGQGLRLIYYSQIVNDFQKGDIAEGYSVSREKKESFPLTVTSAQKNPTAFYLCASGWTSGGSTDTQYFGPGTRLTVL.

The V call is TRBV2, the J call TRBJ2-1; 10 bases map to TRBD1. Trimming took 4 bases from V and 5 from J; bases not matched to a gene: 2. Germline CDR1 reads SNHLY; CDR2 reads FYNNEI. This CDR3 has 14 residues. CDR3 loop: CASSGTGGNNEQFF. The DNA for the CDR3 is TGTGCCAGCAGTGGGACAGGGGGGAACAATGAGCAGTTCTTC.

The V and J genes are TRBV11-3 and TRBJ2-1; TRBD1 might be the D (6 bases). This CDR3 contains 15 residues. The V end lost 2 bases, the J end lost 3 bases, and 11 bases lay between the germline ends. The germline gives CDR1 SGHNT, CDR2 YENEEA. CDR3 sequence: CASSLSAGDYNEQFF. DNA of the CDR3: TGTGCCAGCAGCTTAAGTGCAGGGGACTACAATGAGCAGTTCTTC.

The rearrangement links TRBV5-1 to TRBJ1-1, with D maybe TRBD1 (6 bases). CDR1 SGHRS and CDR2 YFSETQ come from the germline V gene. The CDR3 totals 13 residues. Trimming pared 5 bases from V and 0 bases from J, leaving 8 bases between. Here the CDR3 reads CASRGTMNTEAFF. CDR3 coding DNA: TGCGCCAGCAGAGGGACAATGAACACTGAAGCTTTCTTT. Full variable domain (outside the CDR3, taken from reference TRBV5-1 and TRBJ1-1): KAGVTQTPRYLIKTRGQQVTLSCSPISGHRSVSWYQQTPGQGLQFLFEYFSETQRNKGNFPGRFSGRQFSNSRSEMNVSTLELGDSALYLCASRGTMNTEAFFGQGTRLTVV.